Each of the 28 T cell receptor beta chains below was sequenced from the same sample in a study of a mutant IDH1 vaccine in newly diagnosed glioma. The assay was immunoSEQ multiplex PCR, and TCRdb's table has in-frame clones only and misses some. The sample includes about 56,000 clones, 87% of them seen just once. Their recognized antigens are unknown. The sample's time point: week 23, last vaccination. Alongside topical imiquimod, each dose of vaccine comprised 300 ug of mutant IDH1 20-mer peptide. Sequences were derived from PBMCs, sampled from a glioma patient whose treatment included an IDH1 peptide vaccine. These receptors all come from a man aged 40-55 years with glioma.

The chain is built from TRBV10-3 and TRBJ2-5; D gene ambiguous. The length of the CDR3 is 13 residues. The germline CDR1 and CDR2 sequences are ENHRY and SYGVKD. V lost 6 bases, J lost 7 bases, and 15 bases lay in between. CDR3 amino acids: CAISGRLNWTQYF. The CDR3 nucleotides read TGTGCCATCAGCGGACGACTCAATTGGACCCAGTACTTC.

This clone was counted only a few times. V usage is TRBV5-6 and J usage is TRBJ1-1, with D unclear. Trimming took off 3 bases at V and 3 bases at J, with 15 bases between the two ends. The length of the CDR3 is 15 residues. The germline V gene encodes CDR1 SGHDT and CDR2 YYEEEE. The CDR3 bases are TGTGCCAGCAGCTCTCGAGAAGGTGGGCACACTGAAGCTTTCTTT. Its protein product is CASSSREGGHTEAFF.

The CDR3 reads CASSPRAFLNTEAFF. The DNA for the CDR3 is TGCGCCAGCAGCCCGCGGGCTTTCTTGAACACTGAAGCTTTCTTT. The chain couples TRBV5-1 to TRBJ1-1; D unresolved. V lost 4 bases and J lost 0, with 13 bases in between. Germline V gene sequence: CDR1 SGHRS, CDR2 YFSETQ. This CDR3 contains 15 residues.

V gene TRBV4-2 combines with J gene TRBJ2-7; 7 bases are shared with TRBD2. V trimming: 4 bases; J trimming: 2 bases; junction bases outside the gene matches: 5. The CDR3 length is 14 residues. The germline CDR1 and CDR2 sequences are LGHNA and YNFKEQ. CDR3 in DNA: TGTGCCAGCAGCCTTGGGCTAGCGGCCTACGAGCAGTACTTC. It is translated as CASSLGLAAYEQYF.

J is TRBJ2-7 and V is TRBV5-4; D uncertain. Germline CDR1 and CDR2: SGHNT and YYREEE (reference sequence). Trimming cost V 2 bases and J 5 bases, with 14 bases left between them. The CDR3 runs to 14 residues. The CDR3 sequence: CASSFPSYFNEQYF. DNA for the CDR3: TGTGCCAGCAGCTTCCCCTCTTATTTCAACGAGCAGTACTTC. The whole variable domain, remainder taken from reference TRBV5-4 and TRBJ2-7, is ETGVTQSPTHLIKTRGQQVTLRCSSQSGHNTVSWYQQALGQGPQFIFQYYREEENGRGNFPPRFSGLQFPNYSSELNVNALELDDSALYLCASSFPSYFNEQYFGPGTRLTVT.

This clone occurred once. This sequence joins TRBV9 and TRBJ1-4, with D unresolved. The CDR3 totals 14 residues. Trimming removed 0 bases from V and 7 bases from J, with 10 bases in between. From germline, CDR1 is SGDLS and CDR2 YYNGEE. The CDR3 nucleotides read TGTGCCAGCAGCGTAGGAGGGCAGGCTGAAAAACTGTTTTTT. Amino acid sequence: CASSVGGQAEKLFF.

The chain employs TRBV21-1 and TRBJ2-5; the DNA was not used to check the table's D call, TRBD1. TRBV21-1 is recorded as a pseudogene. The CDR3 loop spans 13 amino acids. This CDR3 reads CASHPQAQETQYF. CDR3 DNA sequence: TGTGCCAGCCACCCGCAGGCCCAAGAGACCCAGTACTTC.

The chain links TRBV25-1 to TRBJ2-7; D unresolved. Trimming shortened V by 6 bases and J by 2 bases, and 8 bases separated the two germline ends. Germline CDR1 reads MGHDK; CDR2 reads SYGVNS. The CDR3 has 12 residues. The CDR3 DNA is TGTGCCAGCAGCCCGCCCGCCTACGAGCAGTACTTC. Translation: CASSPPAYEQYF.

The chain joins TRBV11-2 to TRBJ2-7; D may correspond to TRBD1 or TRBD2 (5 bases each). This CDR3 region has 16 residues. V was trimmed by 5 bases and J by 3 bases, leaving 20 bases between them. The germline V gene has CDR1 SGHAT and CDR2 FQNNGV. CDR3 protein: CASSPSHGATNYEQYF. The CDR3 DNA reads TGTGCCAGCAGCCCTAGTCACGGGGCGACAAACTACGAGCAGTACTTC. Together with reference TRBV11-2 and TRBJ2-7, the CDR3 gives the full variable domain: EAGVAQSPRYKIIEKRQSVAFWCNPISGHATLYWYQQILGQGPKLLIQFQNNGVVDDSQLPKDRFSAERLKGVDSTLKIQPAKLEDSAVYLCASSPSHGATNYEQYFGPGTRLTVT.

The CDR3 bases are TGCGCCAGCGCAAGCGGGCCGTACGAGCAGTACTTC. Its protein product is CASASGPYEQYF. This rearrangement joins TRBV5-1 to TRBJ2-7; D is possibly TRBD2 (6 bases). Germline CDR1 is SGHRS and CDR2 is YFSETQ. V lost 7 bases, J lost 4 bases, and 12 bases lay in between. The CDR3 sequence is 12 residues long.

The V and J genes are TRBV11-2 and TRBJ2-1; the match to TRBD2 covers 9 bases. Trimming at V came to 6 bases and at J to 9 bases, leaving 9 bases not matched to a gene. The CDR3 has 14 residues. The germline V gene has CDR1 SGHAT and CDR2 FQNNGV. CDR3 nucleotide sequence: TGTGCCAGCAGTCCAAATGTAGCGGGAGCTGAGCAGTTCTTC. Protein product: CASSPNVAGAEQFF.

CDR3 nucleotides: TGTGCCAGCAGCCGGGGGGTTCAGCCCCAGCATTTT. This encodes CASSRGVQPQHF. The chain couples TRBV5-4 to TRBJ1-5, with D perhaps TRBD1 (5 bases). Trimming stripped 4 bases from V and 6 bases from J, with 8 bases between. Germline CDR1 is SGHNT and CDR2 is YYREEE (reference sequence). This CDR3 is built from 12 residues.

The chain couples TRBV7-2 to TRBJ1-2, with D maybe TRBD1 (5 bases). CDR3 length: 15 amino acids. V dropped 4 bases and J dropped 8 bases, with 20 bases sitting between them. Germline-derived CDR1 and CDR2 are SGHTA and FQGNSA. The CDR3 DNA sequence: TGTGCCAGCAGCTCCGCCAGGGTGGTAGATAGGGGCTACACCTTC. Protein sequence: CASSSARVVDRGYTF.

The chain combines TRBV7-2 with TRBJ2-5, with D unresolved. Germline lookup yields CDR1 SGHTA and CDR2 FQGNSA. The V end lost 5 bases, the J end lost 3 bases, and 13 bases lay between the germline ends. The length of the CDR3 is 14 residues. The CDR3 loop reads CASSLGRRKETQYF. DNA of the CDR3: TGTGCCAGCAGCCTCGGTAGGCGTAAAGAGACCCAGTACTTC.

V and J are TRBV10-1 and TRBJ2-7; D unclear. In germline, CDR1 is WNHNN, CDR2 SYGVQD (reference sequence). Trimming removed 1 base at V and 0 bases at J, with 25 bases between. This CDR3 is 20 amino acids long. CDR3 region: CASSELGFRPGANSSYEQYF. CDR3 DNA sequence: TGCGCCAGCAGTGAGTTAGGATTCCGCCCAGGCGCGAATTCCTCCTACGAGCAGTACTTC.

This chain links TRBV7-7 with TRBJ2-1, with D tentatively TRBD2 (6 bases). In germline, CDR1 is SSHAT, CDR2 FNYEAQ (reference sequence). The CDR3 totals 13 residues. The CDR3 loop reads CAIGTGSINEQFF. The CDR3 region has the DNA TGTGCTATTGGTACCGGGAGTATCAATGAGCAGTTCTTC.

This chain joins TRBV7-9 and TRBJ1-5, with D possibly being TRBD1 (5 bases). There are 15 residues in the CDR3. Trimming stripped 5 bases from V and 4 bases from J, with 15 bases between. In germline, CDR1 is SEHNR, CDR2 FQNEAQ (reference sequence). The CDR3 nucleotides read TGTGCCAGCAGCCCAGACAGCGCTTCAAATCAGCCCCAGCATTTT. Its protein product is CASSPDSASNQPQHF.

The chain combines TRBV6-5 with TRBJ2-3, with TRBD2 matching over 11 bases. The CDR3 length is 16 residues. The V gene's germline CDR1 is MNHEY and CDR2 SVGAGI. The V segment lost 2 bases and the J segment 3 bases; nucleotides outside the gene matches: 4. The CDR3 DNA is TGTGCCAGCAGTTACCTGCCTAGCGGGAGGACAGATACGCAGTATTTT. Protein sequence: CASSYLPSGRTDTQYF.

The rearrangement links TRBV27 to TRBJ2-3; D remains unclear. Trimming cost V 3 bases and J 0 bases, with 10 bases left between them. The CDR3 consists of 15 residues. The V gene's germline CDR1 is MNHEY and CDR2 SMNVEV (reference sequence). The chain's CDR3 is CASSFRRLSTDTQYF. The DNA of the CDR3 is TGTGCCAGCAGTTTCCGACGTCTCAGCACAGATACGCAGTATTTT.

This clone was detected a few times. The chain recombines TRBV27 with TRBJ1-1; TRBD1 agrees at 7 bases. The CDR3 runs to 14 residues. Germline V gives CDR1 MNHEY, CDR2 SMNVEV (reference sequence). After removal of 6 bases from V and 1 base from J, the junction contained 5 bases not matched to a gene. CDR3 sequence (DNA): TGTGCCAGCAGACCACAGGGGAAGAACACTGAAGCTTTCTTT. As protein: CASRPQGKNTEAFF.

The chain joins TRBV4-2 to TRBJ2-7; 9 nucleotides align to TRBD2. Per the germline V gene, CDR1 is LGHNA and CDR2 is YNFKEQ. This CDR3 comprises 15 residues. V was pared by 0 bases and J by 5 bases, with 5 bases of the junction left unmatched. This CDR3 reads CASSQEGREGDEQYF. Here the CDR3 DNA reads TGTGCCAGCAGCCAAGAGGGGCGGGAGGGGGACGAGCAGTACTTC.

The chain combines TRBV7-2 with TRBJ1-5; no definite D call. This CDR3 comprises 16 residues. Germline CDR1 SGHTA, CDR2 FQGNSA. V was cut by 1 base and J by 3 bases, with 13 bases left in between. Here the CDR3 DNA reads TGTGCCAGCAGCTTAGGGGTCCCCCCGGACAATCAGCCCCAGCATTTT. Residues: CASSLGVPPDNQPQHF.

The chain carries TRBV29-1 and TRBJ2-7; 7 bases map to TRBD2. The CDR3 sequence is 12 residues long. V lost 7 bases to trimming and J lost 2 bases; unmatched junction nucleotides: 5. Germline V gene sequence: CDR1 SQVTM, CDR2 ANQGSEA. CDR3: CSGRGTTYEQYF. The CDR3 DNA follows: TGCAGCGGGCGGGGGACTACCTACGAGCAGTACTTC.

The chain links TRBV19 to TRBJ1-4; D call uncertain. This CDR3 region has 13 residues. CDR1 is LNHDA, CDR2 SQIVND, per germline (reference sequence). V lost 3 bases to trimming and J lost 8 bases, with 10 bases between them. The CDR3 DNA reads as TGTGCCAGTAGTATCATGGGGAACGAAAAACTGTTTTTT. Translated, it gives CASSIMGNEKLFF.

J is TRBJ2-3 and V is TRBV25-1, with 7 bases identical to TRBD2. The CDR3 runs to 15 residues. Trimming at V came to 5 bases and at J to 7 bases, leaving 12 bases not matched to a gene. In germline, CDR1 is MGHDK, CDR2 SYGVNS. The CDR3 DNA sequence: TGTGCCAGCAGTCGGGCGGGAGTCGGTACAAATACGCAGTATTTT. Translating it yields CASSRAGVGTNTQYF.

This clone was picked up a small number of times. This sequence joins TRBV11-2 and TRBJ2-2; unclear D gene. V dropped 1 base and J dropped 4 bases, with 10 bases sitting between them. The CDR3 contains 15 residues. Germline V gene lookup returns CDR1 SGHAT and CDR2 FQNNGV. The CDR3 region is CASSLVVGSTGELFF. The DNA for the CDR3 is TGTGCCAGCAGCTTAGTAGTGGGGTCCACCGGGGAGCTGTTTTTT. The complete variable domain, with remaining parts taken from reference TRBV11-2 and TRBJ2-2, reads EAGVAQSPRYKIIEKRQSVAFWCNPISGHATLYWYQQILGQGPKLLIQFQNNGVVDDSQLPKDRFSAERLKGVDSTLKIQPAKLEDSAVYLCASSLVVGSTGELFFGEGSRLTVL.

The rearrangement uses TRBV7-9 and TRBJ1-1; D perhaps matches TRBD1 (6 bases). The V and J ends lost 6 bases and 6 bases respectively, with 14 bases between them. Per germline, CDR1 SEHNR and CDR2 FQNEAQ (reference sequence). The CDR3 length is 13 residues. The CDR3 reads CASRRQEDSEAFF. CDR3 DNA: TGTGCCAGCAGGAGACAGGAAGATTCTGAAGCTTTCTTT.

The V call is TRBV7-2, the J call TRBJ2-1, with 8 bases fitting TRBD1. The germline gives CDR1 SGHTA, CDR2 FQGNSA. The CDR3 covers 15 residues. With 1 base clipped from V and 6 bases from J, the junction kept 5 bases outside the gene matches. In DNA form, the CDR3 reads TGTGCCAGCAGCTTAGTTAGGACAGGGCCCAATGAGCAGTTCTTC. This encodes CASSLVRTGPNEQFF.